The rows below give T cell receptor beta chains drawn from one sample of a study of Graves' ophthalmopathy and Graves' hyperthyroidism. MiXCR was run by TCRdb on the multiplex PCR reads, yielding one entry per CDR3 protein. Of over a million distinct CDR3 sequences in the sample, 35% to 45% were seen once. Material for sequencing was peripheral blood or thyroid tissue (not recorded which). The receptor source for this set is an adult man with Graves' hyperthyroidism. Each CDR3 is given with its conserved first and last residue. Each record gives: V gene, D gene, J gene, CDR3 protein. A D gene is named only where the DNA matches it firmly.

TRBV6-6	NA	TRBJ1-4	CASNKASEKLFF
TRBV25-1	NA	TRBJ2-1	CASSESTGDSSYNEQFF
TRBV7-2	NA	TRBJ1-4	CASSLLGGASTNEKLFF
TRBV12-3/TRBV12-4	NA	TRBJ1-2	CASSPGLQYGYTF
TRBV20-1	NA	TRBJ2-2	CSASTSGNTGELFF
TRBV11-2	NA	TRBJ2-5	CASSLVWWGALETQYF
TRBV29-1	NA	TRBJ1-3	CSVVSSGGNTIYF
TRBV7-9	NA	TRBJ2-7	CASSLVWEEGYEQYF
TRBV6-5	TRBD1	TRBJ2-7	CASSYAGGEQYF
TRBV10-3	NA	TRBJ1-6	CAISDWDTGAYNSPLHF
TRBV7-6	TRBD1	TRBJ1-2	CASSRGQGAGYTF
TRBV12-3/TRBV12-4	NA	TRBJ1-5	CASSPDRGGNQPQHF
TRBV5-8	NA	TRBJ2-5	CASSLPPGGEETQYF
TRBV10-2	NA	TRBJ2-5	CASSPGASGTQYF
TRBV9	NA	TRBJ2-5	CASSVAEGQLQETQYF
TRBV27	NA	TRBJ1-6	CASSPHSTGVDSPLHF
TRBV13	NA	TRBJ2-5	CASSPFTAEETQYF
TRBV7-2	NA	TRBJ1-4	CASSDRDRSLLGEKLFF
TRBV19	TRBD1	TRBJ2-7	CASTPAGTGSYEQYF
TRBV6-2/TRBV6-3	TRBD1	TRBJ2-7	CATQGQDNSYEQYF
TRBV7-6	NA	TRBJ2-7	CASSLEASLLPYEQYF
TRBV7-8	TRBD1	TRBJ1-5	CASSSDRGKPQHF
TRBV5-1	NA	TRBJ2-5	CASSQGWGEETQYF
TRBV7-6	NA	TRBJ2-5	CASSPGRLASGLF
TRBV7-2	TRBD1	TRBJ1-1	CASSLLKTGVNGLENTEAFF
TRBV25-1	TRBD2	TRBJ2-5	CASSESGSGRLQETQYF